These 12 T cell receptor beta chains originate from one sample sequenced in a study of shared clonotypes between healthy human individuals. The repertoire was sequenced with immunoSEQ multiplex PCR; TCRdb's copy has only in-frame clones and lacks some. The data show some 980,000 clones, with roughly 72% seen just once and about 1.5% held by the top ten. Sequenced sample: memory CD4+ T cells sorted from blood. This sample's subset: CD45RA-negative fraction. The receptors here all came from a man between 18 and 35 years old in good health.

V and J are TRBV10-1 and TRBJ2-3, with a tentative D call TRBD2 (6 bases). Trimming took 4 bases from V and 0 from J, leaving 8 bases between them. There are 14 residues in the CDR3. From germline, CDR1 is WNHNN and CDR2 SYGVQD (reference sequence). The CDR3 DNA reads as TGCGCCAGCAGTGTCGGGGGAAGCACAGATACGCAGTATTTT. Residues: CASSVGGSTDTQYF.

V and J are TRBV23-1 and TRBJ1-1, with 7 positions matching TRBD1. TRBV23-1 is reported as an ORF; its role is uncertain. With V trimmed by 7 bases and J by 4 bases, 12 bases remained unmatched. This CDR3 comprises 15 residues. CDR3 protein: CASTLTGDSGTEAFF. The CDR3 coding sequence is TGCGCCAGCACCTTAACAGGGGACAGCGGCACTGAAGCTTTCTTT.

The J gene is TRBJ1-6, the V gene TRBV25-1; 7 bases fit TRBD1. V shed 5 bases and J 8 bases; nucleotides not matched to a gene: 3. CDR1 and CDR2 from the germline V gene are MGHDK and SYGVNS. The CDR3 is 13 residues long. The CDR3 sequence is CASSRDSDSPLHF. Written as DNA, the CDR3 is TGTGCCAGCAGTCGGGACAGCGATTCACCCCTCCACTTT.

This chain links TRBV18 with TRBJ2-3, with D perhaps matching TRBD2 (5 bases). V lost 3 bases, J lost 5 bases, and 21 bases lay in between. Germline V gene data show CDR1 as KGHSH and CDR2 as LQKENI. The CDR3 runs 17 residues. CDR3 region: CASSPALALHEGDTQYF. CDR3 in DNA: TGTGCCAGCTCACCTGCACTTGCCCTCCACGAGGGAGATACGCAGTATTTT.

The chain couples TRBV10-3 to TRBJ1-4; D might be TRBD1 (5 bases). The V gene's germline CDR1 is ENHRY and CDR2 SYGVKD. The CDR3 has 15 residues. The V and J ends lost 3 bases and 4 bases respectively, with 12 bases between them. CDR3 nucleotide sequence: TGTGCCATCAGTGAACAGAAAGGGGTTAATGAAAAACTGTTTTTT. This sequence encodes CAISEQKGVNEKLFF.

The V gene is TRBV28, the J gene TRBJ1-5; TRBD1 matches 8 bases. Trimming took 10 bases from V and 6 from J; bases not matched to a gene: 14. Germline V gene sequence: CDR1 MDHEN, CDR2 SYDVKM. The CDR3 sequence is 15 residues long. The CDR3 protein is CATTRPGQVVQPQHF. CDR3 sequence (DNA): TGTGCCACCACCAGACCGGGACAGGTTGTTCAGCCCCAGCATTTT.

Points on this clone: This sample includes further DNA sequences coding for the same CDR3. The rearrangement uses TRBV27 and TRBJ1-5, with unresolved D. The germline V and J ends were trimmed by 2 bases and 3 bases, with 2 bases remaining between them. The CDR3 loop spans 12 amino acids. CDR1 is MNHEY and CDR2 is SMNVEV in the germline V gene (reference sequence). The CDR3 coding sequence is TGTGCCAGCAGTTTAAACAATCAGCCCCAGCATTTT. Translating gives CASSLNNQPQHF.

The chain is built from TRBV29-1 and TRBJ2-3, with D perhaps matching TRBD1 (5 bases). Germline loops: CDR1 SQVTM, CDR2 ANQGSEA. There are 12 residues in the CDR3. V shed 5 bases and J shed 0 bases, with 6 bases lying between them. The CDR3 nucleotides are TGCAGCGTTCGGACAAGCACAGATACGCAGTATTTT. This codes for CSVRTSTDTQYF.

The rearrangement links TRBV5-4 to TRBJ2-1; 14 bases are shared with TRBD2. The germline gives CDR1 SGHNT, CDR2 YYREEE (reference sequence). CDR3 length equals 16 residues. V lost 4 bases, J lost 7 bases, and 7 bases stayed unmatched. The chain's CDR3 is CASSPRGTSGSNEQFF. The DNA for the CDR3 is TGTGCCAGCAGCCCGCGGGGGACTAGCGGGAGTAATGAGCAGTTCTTC.

The V gene is TRBV7-8, the J gene TRBJ1-6; 8 bases are a match to TRBD1. V was clipped by 2 bases and J by 10 bases; unmatched bases: 13. Germline V gene lookup returns CDR1 SGHVS and CDR2 FQNEAQ. The CDR3 covers 17 residues. CDR3 in amino acids: CASSLRAADRVGSPLHF. The CDR3 DNA is TGTGCCAGCAGCTTACGGGCGGCGGACAGGGTCGGGTCACCCCTCCACTTT.

The J gene is TRBJ2-1, the V gene TRBV19; D is unresolved. V lost 5 bases, J lost 9 bases, and 8 bases lay in between. The CDR3 sequence is 11 residues long. Germline CDR1 and CDR2: LNHDA and SQIVND (reference sequence). The CDR3 DNA reads TGTGCCAGTAGTTCACAAGCTGAGCAGTTCTTC. It translates to CASSSQAEQFF.

This chain uses TRBV10-2 with TRBJ2-1; D gene unclear. Looked up from germline, CDR1 is WSHSY and CDR2 is SAAADI. Trimming cost V 1 base and J 10 bases, with 8 bases left between them. CDR3 length: 12 residues. CDR3 residues: CASSEFGYEQFF. The CDR3 nucleotides read TGCGCCAGCAGTGAGTTTGGGTACGAGCAGTTCTTC.